The rows below give T cell receptor beta chains drawn from one sample of a study of T cell changes during pregnancy in multiple sclerosis. The method was immunoSEQ multiplex PCR; TCRdb's version includes in-frame clones alone and lacks a portion of them. The sample holds 35,000 or so clones, roughly 89% seen once. The material was CD4+ T cells from peripheral blood mononuclear cells, obtained after pregnancy. The origin of the receptors is a female donor in good health, enrolled as a control in a pregnancy study. The CDR3 runs from the conserved cysteine through the conserved F or W. A D gene is named only where the DNA matches it firmly. The listing skips clone size in some rows; elsewhere it reads once, few, many or a size class.

clone size	D gene	J gene	CDR3 length	V gene	CDR3 DNA	CDR3 protein
-	TRBD1	TRBJ1-1	14	TRBV30	TGTGCCTGGAGTGTTTGGGACAGGAACACTGAAGCTTTCTTT	CAWSVWDRNTEAFF
-	TRBD1	TRBJ1-2	16	TRBV7-3	TGTGCCAGCAGTACTGGATGGTCAGGGGGAGGCTATGGCTACACCTTC	CASSTGWSGGGYGYTF
once	-	TRBJ2-2	14	TRBV19	TGTGCCAGTAGTATAGACCCCTCGGGCGGGGAGCTGTTTTTT	CASSIDPSGGELFF
few	TRBD1	TRBJ1-1	13	TRBV2	TGTGCCGCACAGGGGATTGGGGACACTGAAGCTTTCTTT	CAAQGIGDTEAFF
-	-	TRBJ1-6	15	TRBV7-9	TGTGCCAGCAGCTTAGCACGGACTCCCAATTCACCCCTCCACTTT	CASSLARTPNSPLHF
few	TRBD2	TRBJ2-1	15	TRBV6-4	TGTGCCAGCAGTGACTCGAGCGGGGGGGCCAATGAGCAGTTCTTC	CASSDSSGGANEQFF
-	TRBD2	TRBJ2-5	17	TRBV28	TGTGCCAGCAGTTCCTCTGTAGCGGGAGGTGATTACGAGACCCAGTACTTC	CASSSSVAGGDYETQYF
-	-	TRBJ2-1	12	TRBV6-5	TGTGCCAGCTCCCAGGTATGGGATGAGCAGTTCTTC	CASSQVWDEQFF
-	-	TRBJ2-7	14	TRBV28	TGTGCCAGCATTGAAGGGACACCCTCCTACGAGCAGTACTTC	CASIEGTPSYEQYF
-	TRBD2	TRBJ2-5	14	TRBV5-1	TGCGCCAGCAGCTCCGGGGGGGAATTGGGGACCCAGTACTTC	CASSSGGELGTQYF
-	TRBD1	TRBJ2-7	12	TRBV6-1	TGTGCCAGTACAGGGGCCTCCTACGAGCAGTACTTC	CASTGASYEQYF
-	TRBD1	TRBJ1-5	15	TRBV6-1	TGTGCCAGCAGGGGATTCCGGGACAGCGATCAGCCCCAGCATTTT	CASRGFRDSDQPQHF
-	-	TRBJ2-5	19	TRBV14	TGTGCCAGCAGCCAAGAGGAGGTCTTCGGGTTGCGGGTCCAAGAGACCCAGTACTTC	CASSQEEVFGLRVQETQYF
-	-	TRBJ2-6	17	TRBV11-2	TGTGCCAGCAGCTTCAGGGGCGCTAGCTCTGGGGCCAACGTCCTGACTTTC	CASSFRGASSGANVLTF
once	TRBD2	TRBJ2-3	14	TRBV5-5	TGTGCCAGCAGCTTGGGACTAGCAGGGGATACGCAGTATTTT	CASSLGLAGDTQYF
-	TRBD2	TRBJ2-1	15	TRBV4-1	TGCGCCAGCAGCCAAGATTTGGGAGCGGGAGGGCAGCAGTTCTTC	CASSQDLGAGGQQFF
-	-	TRBJ1-1	14	TRBV28	TGTGCCAGCAGTGAAACTGCTATGAACACTGAAGCTTTCTTT	CASSETAMNTEAFF
few	TRBD2	TRBJ2-3	17	TRBV18	TGTGCCAGCTCAGGACTAGCGGGGGGTCCCCCCACAGATACGCAGTATTTT	CASSGLAGGPPTDTQYF
-	-	TRBJ2-5	14	TRBV9	TGTGCCAGCAGCGCAGAGGGGGTAGGAGAGACCCAGTACTTC	CASSAEGVGETQYF
few	-	TRBJ2-2	14	TRBV6-4	TGTGCCAGCAGTGACGGGGGGTACACCGGGGAGCTGTTTTTT	CASSDGGYTGELFF
-	-	TRBJ2-1	15	TRBV5-1	TGCGCCAGCAGCCCGGGTCAGGGTACGGTCAATGAGCAGTTCTTC	CASSPGQGTVNEQFF